What follows are 10 T cell receptor beta chains derived from one specimen sequenced in a study of blood T cells in healthy people across ages. Together with a sample-barcoded 5' primer, a J-beta primer mix was included in a second PCR lasting about 6 to 11 cycles. TCRdb re-derived calls from the 5' RACE reads in MiXCR, one entry per CDR3 protein. Of 760,000 or so distinct CDR3 sequences listed, about 25% are singletons. The data also belong to a second study, concerning T cells of mothers and their children.

Sample: blood. The source is a boy aged 10-17 years in good health.

The rearrangement uses TRBV10-3 and TRBJ1-4, with TRBD1 identical over 8 bases. Germline values: CDR1 ENHRY, CDR2 SYGVKD. With 3 bases clipped from V and 8 bases from J, the junction kept 2 bases outside the gene matches. The CDR3 has 13 amino acids. CDR3 amino acids: CAISDRGREKLFF. The CDR3 DNA sequence: TGTGCCATCAGTGACAGGGGGCGCGAAAAACTGTTTTTT.

This clonotype was seen more than once but under ten times. This chain links TRBV29-1 with TRBJ2-1; TRBD2 aligns across 8 bases. CDR1 is SQVTM, CDR2 ANQGSEA, per germline. The trim removed 6 bases at V and 5 bases at J, leaving 15 bases unmatched. This CDR3 region has 16 residues. The CDR3 sequence is CSVFDPGLGINNEQFF. CDR3 DNA sequence: TGCAGCGTCTTCGACCCGGGACTAGGGATAAACAATGAGCAGTTCTTC.

The rearrangement links TRBV13 to TRBJ1-4; the D gene is possibly TRBD1 (5 bases). The germline V gene encodes CDR1 PRHDT and CDR2 FYEKMQ (reference sequence). V shed 5 bases and J shed 8 bases, with 15 bases lying between them. The CDR3 spans 14 residues. CDR3 amino acids: CASSMAGRGEKLFF. The CDR3 bases are TGTGCCAGCAGCATGGCAGGGAGAGGGGAAAAACTGTTTTTT.

This clonotype was observed at least ten times. The chain employs TRBV7-2 and TRBJ2-5, with 12 bases that match TRBD2. CDR3 size: 15 residues. Germline CDR1 is SGHTA and CDR2 is FQGNSA. The V segment lost 6 bases and the J segment 4 bases; nucleotides outside the gene matches: 6. CDR3 coding DNA: TGTGCCAGCAGACGACTAGCGGGAGTAGCAGAGACCCAGTACTTC. Its protein product is CASRRLAGVAETQYF.

V and J are TRBV7-2 and TRBJ2-7; TRBD1 might be the D (6 bases). V lost 4 bases and J 7 bases, leaving 14 bases between the germline ends. CDR3 size: 13 residues. Looked up from germline, CDR1 is SGHTA and CDR2 is FQGNSA. This CDR3 reads CASSSNRVGEQYF. CDR3 sequence (DNA): TGTGCCAGCAGCTCGAACAGGGTAGGGGAGCAGTACTTC.

The CDR3 sequence: CASSLSSDFPDTQYF. CDR3 in DNA: TGTGCCAGCAGTTTATCCTCAGATTTCCCAGATACGCAGTATTTT. The J gene is TRBJ2-3, the V gene TRBV27, with D unresolved. This CDR3 comprises 15 residues. Germline CDR1 MNHEY, CDR2 SMNVEV (reference sequence). Trimming shortened V by 0 bases and J by 4 bases, and 11 bases separated the two germline ends.

V and J are TRBV4-1 and TRBJ2-5, with 9 bases identical to TRBD1. This CDR3 contains 15 residues. Germline assignment: CDR1 MGHRA and CDR2 YSYEKL. Losses at the gene ends were 2 bases for V and 4 bases for J; bases not matched to a gene: 5. The CDR3 coding sequence is TGCGCCAGCAGCCAAACGGACAGGGGCACAGAGACCCAGTACTTC. As protein: CASSQTDRGTETQYF.

The chain uses TRBV7-8 and TRBJ2-1, with D maybe TRBD1 (6 bases). CDR3 size: 15 residues. With 5 bases removed from V and 4 bases from J, the gap between germline ends came to 15 bases. CDR1 SGHVS and CDR2 FQNEAQ come from the germline V gene. CDR3 in amino acids: CASSAQGSLYNEQFF. CDR3 in DNA: TGTGCCAGCAGCGCACAGGGTTCCCTATACAATGAGCAGTTCTTC. Looking up the rest from reference TRBV7-8 and TRBJ2-1 gives the full variable domain: GAGVSQSPRYKVAKRGQDVALRCDPISGHVSLFWYQQALGQGPEFLTYFQNEAQLDKSGLPSDRFFAERPEGSVSTLKIQRTQQEDSAVYLCASSAQGSLYNEQFFGPGTRLTVL.

This chain connects TRBV6-2 or TRBV6-3 to TRBJ2-2; a possible D gene is TRBD2 (6 bases). The germline V gene has CDR1 MNHEY and CDR2 SVGEGT. This CDR3 has 16 residues. V lost 0 bases and J lost 1, with 9 bases in between. In nucleotides, the CDR3 is TGTGCCAGCAGTTACTCGTGGGGGGTGAACACCGGGGAGCTGTTTTTT. Residues: CASSYSWGVNTGELFF.

The rearrangement uses TRBV5-1 and TRBJ2-5, with 7 positions matching TRBD1. The assigned J gene may be wrong: the sequence end matches TRBJ2-7 better. Germline CDR1 reads SGHRS; CDR2 reads YFSETQ. The CDR3 sequence is 15 residues long. CDR3 coding DNA: TGCGCCAGCAGCCAAGGGACAGACTTCTCCTACGAGCAGTACTTC. It specifies CASSQGTDFSYEQYF.